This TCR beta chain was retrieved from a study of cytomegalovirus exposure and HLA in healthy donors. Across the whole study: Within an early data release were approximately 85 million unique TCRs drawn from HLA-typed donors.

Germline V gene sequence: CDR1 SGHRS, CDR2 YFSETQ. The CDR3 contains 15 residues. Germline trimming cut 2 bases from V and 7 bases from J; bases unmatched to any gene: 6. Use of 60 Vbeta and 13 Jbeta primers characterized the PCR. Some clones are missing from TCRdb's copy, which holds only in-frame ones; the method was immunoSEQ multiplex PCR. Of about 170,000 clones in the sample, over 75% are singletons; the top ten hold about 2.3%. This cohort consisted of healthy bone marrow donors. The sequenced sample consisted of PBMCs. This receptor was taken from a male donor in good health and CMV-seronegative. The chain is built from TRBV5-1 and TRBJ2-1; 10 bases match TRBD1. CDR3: CASSLGTGEQNEQFF. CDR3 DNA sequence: TGCGCCAGCAGCTTAGGGACAGGGGAACAGAATGAGCAGTTCTTC.